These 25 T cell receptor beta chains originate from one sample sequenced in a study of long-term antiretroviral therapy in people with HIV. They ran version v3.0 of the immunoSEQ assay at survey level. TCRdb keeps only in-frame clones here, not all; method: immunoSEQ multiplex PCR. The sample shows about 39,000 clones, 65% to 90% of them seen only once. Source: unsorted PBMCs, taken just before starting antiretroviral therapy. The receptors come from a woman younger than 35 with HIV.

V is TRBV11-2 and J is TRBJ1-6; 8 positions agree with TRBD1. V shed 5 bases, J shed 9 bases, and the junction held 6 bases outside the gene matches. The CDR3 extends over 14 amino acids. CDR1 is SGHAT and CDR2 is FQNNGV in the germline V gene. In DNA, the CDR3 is TGTGCCAGCAGCCTGACAGGGGAGAGTTCACCCCTCCACTTT. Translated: CASSLTGESSPLHF.

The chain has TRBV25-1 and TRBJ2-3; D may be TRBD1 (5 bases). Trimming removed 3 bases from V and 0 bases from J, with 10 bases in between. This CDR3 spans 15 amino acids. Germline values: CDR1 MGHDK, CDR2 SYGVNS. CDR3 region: CASSEWGGSTDTQYF. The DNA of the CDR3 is TGTGCCAGCAGTGAGTGGGGCGGAAGCACAGATACGCAGTATTTT.

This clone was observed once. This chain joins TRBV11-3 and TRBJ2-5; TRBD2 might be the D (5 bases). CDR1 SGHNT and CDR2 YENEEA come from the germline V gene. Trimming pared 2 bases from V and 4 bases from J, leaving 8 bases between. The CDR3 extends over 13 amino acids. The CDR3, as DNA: TGTGCCAGCAGCTTACTAGCAACAGAGACCCAGTACTTC. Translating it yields CASSLLATETQYF.

The CDR3 loop reads CAISESSTENTGELFF. CDR3 DNA: TGTGCCATCAGTGAGTCATCCACGGAGAACACCGGGGAGCTGTTTTTT. This chain joins TRBV10-3 and TRBJ2-2; D is unresolved. Germline assignment: CDR1 ENHRY and CDR2 SYGVKD. This CDR3 has 16 residues. V was clipped by 0 bases and J by 1 base, with 9 bases between them.

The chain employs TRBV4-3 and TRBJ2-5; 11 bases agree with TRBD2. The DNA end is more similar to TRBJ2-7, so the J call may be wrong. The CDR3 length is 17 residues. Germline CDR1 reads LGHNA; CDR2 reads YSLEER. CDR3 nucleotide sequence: TGCGCCAGCAGCCAAGCGACTAGCGGGGCGGCAACCTACGAGCAGTACTTC. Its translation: CASSQATSGAATYEQYF.

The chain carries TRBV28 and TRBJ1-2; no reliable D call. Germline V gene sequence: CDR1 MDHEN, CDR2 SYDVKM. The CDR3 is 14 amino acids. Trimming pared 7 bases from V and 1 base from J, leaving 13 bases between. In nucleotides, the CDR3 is TGTGCCAGCAAAATCCGAGGGATTAACTATGGCTACACCTTC. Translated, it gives CASKIRGINYGYTF.

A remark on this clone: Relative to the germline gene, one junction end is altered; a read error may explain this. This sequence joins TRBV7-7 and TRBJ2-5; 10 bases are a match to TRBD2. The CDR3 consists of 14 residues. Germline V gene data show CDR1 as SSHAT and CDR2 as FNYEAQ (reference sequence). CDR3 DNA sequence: TGTGCTAGCAGCTCCGGGACTAGCGTAGAGACCCAGTACTTC. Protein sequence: CASSSGTSVETQYF.

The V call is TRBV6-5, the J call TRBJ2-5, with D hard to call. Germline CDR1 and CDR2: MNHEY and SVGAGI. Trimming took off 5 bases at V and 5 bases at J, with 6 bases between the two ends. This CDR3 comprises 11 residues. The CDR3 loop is CASSLGETQYF. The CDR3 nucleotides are TGTGCCAGCAGTCTCGGGGAGACCCAGTACTTC.

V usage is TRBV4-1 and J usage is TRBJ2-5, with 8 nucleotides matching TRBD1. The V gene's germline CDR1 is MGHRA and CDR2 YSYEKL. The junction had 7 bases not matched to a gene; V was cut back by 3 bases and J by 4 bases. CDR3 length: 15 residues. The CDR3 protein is CASSHGQGGVETQYF. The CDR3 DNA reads TGCGCCAGCAGCCACGGACAGGGCGGGGTAGAGACCCAGTACTTC.

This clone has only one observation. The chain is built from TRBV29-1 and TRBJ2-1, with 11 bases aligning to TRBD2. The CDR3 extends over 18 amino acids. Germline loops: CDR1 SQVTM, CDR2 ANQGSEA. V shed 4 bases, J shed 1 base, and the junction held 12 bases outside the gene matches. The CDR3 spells CSVGGRRGLAESYNEQFF. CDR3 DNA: TGCAGCGTTGGAGGAAGGCGGGGACTAGCGGAGTCCTACAATGAGCAGTTCTTC.

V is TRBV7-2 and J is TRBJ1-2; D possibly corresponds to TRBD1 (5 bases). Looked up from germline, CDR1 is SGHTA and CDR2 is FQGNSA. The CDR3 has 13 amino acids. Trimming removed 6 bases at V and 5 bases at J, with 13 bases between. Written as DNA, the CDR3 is TGTGCCAGCAGACAGGACTCGTTTTATGGCTACACCTTC. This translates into CASRQDSFYGYTF.

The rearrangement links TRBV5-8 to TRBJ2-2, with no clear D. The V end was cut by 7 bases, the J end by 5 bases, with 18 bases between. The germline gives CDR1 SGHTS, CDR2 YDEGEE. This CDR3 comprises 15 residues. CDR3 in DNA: TGTGCCAGCGGACGTCCGGTTTTCGGAACCGGGGAGCTGTTTTTT. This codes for CASGRPVFGTGELFF.

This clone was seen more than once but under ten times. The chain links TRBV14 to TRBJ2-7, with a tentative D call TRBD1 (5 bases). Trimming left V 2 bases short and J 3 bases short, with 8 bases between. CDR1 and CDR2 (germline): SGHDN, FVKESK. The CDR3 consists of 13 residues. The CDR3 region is CASSQSRVYEQYF. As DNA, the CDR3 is TGTGCCAGCAGCCAAAGCAGGGTCTACGAGCAGTACTTC.

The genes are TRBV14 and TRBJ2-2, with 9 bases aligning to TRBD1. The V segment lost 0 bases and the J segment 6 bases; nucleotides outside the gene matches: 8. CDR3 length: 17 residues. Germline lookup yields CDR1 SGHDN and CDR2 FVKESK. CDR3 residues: CASSQDSGQGFAGELFF. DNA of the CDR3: TGTGCCAGCAGCCAAGATTCGGGACAGGGATTTGCCGGGGAGCTGTTTTTT.

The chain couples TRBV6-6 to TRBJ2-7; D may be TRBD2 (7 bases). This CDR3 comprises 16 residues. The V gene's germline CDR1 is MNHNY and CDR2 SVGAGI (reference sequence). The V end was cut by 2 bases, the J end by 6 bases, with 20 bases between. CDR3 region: CASSYGAGALWGEQYF. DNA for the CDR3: TGTGCCAGCAGTTACGGTGCGGGGGCCCTTTGGGGCGAGCAGTACTTC.

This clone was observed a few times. Here the CDR3 DNA reads TGTGCCAGCAGTTTATCAGGCGGGAACTCTGGAAACACCATATATTTT. It is translated as CASSLSGGNSGNTIYF. The chain couples TRBV27 to TRBJ1-3; D is unresolved. Germline CDR1 and CDR2: MNHEY and SMNVEV (reference sequence). This CDR3 has 16 residues. Trimming stripped 0 bases from V and 0 bases from J, with 9 bases between.

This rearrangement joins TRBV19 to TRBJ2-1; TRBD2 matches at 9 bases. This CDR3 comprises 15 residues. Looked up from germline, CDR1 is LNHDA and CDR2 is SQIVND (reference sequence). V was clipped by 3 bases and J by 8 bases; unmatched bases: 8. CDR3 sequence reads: CASSISSGRIDEQFF. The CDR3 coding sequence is TGTGCCAGTAGTATTAGCAGCGGGAGGATTGATGAGCAGTTCTTC.

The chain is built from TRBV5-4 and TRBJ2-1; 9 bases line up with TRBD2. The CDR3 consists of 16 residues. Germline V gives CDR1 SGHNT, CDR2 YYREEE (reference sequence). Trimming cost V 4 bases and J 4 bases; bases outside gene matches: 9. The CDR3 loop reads CASSPSSSGNYNEQFF. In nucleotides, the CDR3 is TGTGCCAGCAGCCCCTCCTCTAGCGGGAATTACAATGAGCAGTTCTTC. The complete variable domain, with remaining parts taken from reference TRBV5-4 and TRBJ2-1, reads ETGVTQSPTHLIKTRGQQVTLRCSSQSGHNTVSWYQQALGQGPQFIFQYYREEENGRGNFPPRFSGLQFPNYSSELNVNALELDDSALYLCASSPSSSGNYNEQFFGPGTRLTVL.

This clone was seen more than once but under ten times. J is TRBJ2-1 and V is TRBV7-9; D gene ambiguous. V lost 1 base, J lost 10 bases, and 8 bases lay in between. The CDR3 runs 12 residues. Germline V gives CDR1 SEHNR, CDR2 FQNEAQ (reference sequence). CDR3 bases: TGTGCCAGCAGCTTAGGGTCCAAAGAGCAGTTCTTC. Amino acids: CASSLGSKEQFF.

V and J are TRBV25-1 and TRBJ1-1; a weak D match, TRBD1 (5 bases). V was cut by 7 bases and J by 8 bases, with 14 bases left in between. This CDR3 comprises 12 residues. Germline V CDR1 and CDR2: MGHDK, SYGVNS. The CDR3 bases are TGTGCCAGCACCCTTCCCCCAGGGGAAGCTTTCTTT. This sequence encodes CASTLPPGEAFF. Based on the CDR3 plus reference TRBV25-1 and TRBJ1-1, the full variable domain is EADIYQTPRYLVIGTGKKITLECSQTMGHDKMYWYQQDPGMELHLIHYSYGVNSTEKGDLSSESTVSRIRTEHFPLTLESARPSHTSQYLCASTLPPGEAFFGQGTRLTVV.

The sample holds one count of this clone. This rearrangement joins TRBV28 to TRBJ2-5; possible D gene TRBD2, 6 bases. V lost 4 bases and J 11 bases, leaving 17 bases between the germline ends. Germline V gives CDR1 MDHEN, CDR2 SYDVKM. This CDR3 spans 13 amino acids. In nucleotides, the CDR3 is TGTGCCAGCAGTTACGGAGGGGTGGGCTTACAGTACTTC. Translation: CASSYGGVGLQYF.

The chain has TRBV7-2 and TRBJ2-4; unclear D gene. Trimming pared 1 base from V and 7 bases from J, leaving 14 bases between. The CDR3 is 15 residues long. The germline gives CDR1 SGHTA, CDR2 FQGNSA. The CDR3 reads CASSLVPGERNIQYF. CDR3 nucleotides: TGTGCCAGCAGCTTAGTCCCAGGCGAGAGGAACATTCAGTACTTC. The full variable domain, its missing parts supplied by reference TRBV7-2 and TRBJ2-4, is GAGVSQSPSNKVTEKGKDVELRCDPISGHTALYWYRQSLGQGLEFLIYFQGNSAPDKSGLPSDRFSAERTGGSVSTLTIQRTQQEDSAVYLCASSLVPGERNIQYFGAGTRLSVL.

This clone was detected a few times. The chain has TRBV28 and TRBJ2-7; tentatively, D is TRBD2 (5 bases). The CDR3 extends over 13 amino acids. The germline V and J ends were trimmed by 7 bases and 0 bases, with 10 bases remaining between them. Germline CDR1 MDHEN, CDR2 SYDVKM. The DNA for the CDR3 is TGTGCCAGCAAGCGGATTCCCTCCTACGAGCAGTACTTC. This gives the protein CASKRIPSYEQYF.

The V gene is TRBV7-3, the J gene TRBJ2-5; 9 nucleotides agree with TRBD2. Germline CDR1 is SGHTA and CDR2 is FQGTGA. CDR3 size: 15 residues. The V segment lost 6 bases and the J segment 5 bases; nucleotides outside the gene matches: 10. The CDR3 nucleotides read TGTGCCAGCAGTCCCCGCGGGGGGGGATCGGAGACCCAGTACTTC. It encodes CASSPRGGGSETQYF.

CDR3 bases: TGTGCCAGCAGCTTATATTCTAGCGGGAGGGCCGGAGAGACCCAGTACTTC. Encoded protein: CASSLYSSGRAGETQYF. The rearrangement joins TRBV5-6 to TRBJ2-5, with 12 bases fitting TRBD2. CDR3 length: 17 amino acids. Germline V gives CDR1 SGHDT, CDR2 YYEEEE. V shed 2 bases, J shed 4 bases, and the junction held 9 bases outside the gene matches.